This T cell receptor beta chain was recovered during a study of OX40 agonist ivuxolimab in advanced cancers. Study-level points and caveats: No antigen was identified for the clonally expanded peripheral T cells.

Notes on this clone: Its specificity is unknown.

Sequencing was performed with immunoSEQ multiplex PCR; in TCRdb, only in-frame clones are kept and a portion is missing. The data show about 73,000 clones, around 90% seen once. Germline lookup yields CDR1 LNHDA and CDR2 SQIVND (reference sequence). CDR3 length equals 15 residues. V dropped 1 base and J dropped 0 bases, with 9 bases sitting between them. The sample in question was CD4+ or CD8+ T cells sorted from blood, obtained in a trial of the OX40 agonist ivuxolimab. This chain uses TRBV19 with TRBJ1-2, with D maybe TRBD1 (5 bases). This sequence was found in an adult with an advanced solid tumor such as melanoma, head and neck, liver or kidney cancer. The CDR3 coding sequence is TGTGCCAGTAGTATAGGGGGCGCCTCTAACTATGGCTACACCTTC. Translated: CASSIGGASNYGYTF. The whole variable domain, filled in from reference TRBV19 and TRBJ1-2, reads DGGITQSPKYLFRKEGQNVTLSCEQNLNHDAMYWYRQDPGQGLRLIYYSQIVNDFQKGDIAEGYSVSREKKESFPLTVTSAQKNPTAFYLCASSIGGASNYGYTFGSGTRLTVV.